This T cell receptor beta chain was profiled in a study of cytomegalovirus exposure and HLA in healthy donors. The study's findings and limits: Researchers reported from a later analysis that most CMV-associated TCR beta chains appeared HLA-restricted. Data from an earlier analysis indicated that most TCR beta V segments were productive either about 87% or about 30% of the time.

Both 60 Vbeta primers and 13 Jbeta primers went into the PCR. The protocol was immunoSEQ multiplex PCR, while the TCRdb copy is restricted to in-frame clones and leaves out a portion. The sample lists roughly 120,000 clones, about 64% occurring once. This clone was found a few times. Its antigen is as yet unknown. The CDR3 contains 15 residues. Looked up from germline, CDR1 is MGHRA and CDR2 is YSYEKL. Trimming took 1 base from V and 3 from J; bases not matched to a gene: 5. This TCR came from a young man in good health and CMV-seropositive. This rearrangement joins TRBV4-1 to TRBJ1-1, with TRBD1 matching 7 bases. The sample was PBMCs. The CDR3 DNA follows: TGCGCCAGCAGCCAAGTTCCAGGGGGTCACACTGAAGCTTTCTTT. This sequence encodes CASSQVPGGHTEAFF.